The 23 T cell receptor beta chains presented below share a single source sample, sequenced in a study of blood T cells in healthy people across ages. A sample-barcoded 5' primer and a J-beta primer mix were used in a second PCR of roughly 6 to 11 cycles. TCRdb reprocessed the 5' RACE reads with MiXCR, giving one entry per CDR3 protein. In the table there are some 1.7 million distinct CDR3 sequences, roughly 27% of which are singletons. Sequencing was performed on blood. Receptors originate from a woman aged 30 to 39 in good health.

The sample holds one count of this clonotype. A read error may explain this, as a much larger clone is one base away. V and J are TRBV20-1 and TRBJ2-7, with unresolved D. CDR1 is DFQATT and CDR2 is SNEGSKA in the germline V gene (reference sequence). The CDR3 covers 16 residues. Trimming removed 0 bases from V and 2 bases from J, with 17 bases in between. CDR3 residues: CSARDLKSERTYEQYF. CDR3 bases: TGCAGTGCTAGAGATCTCAAGTCGGAAAGAACCTACGAGCAGTACTTC.

This CDR3 is CASNDRGPSTNEKLFF. The CDR3 region has the DNA TGTGCCAGTAACGACAGAGGGCCTTCAACTAATGAAAAACTGTTTTTT. This chain joins TRBV19 and TRBJ1-4, with a possible D match to TRBD1 (5 bases). The CDR3 totals 16 residues. Germline values: CDR1 LNHDA, CDR2 SQIVND (reference sequence). V dropped 7 bases and J dropped 0 bases, with 15 bases sitting between them.

This clonotype was counted once. A read error is possible here, since a much larger clone lies one base away. CDR3 in DNA: TGTGCCAGCAGCCCAGCGCTCGATGAGCAGTACTTC. Translation: CASSPALDEQYF. V gene TRBV11-1 combines with J gene TRBJ2-7; D ambiguous. The CDR3 runs to 12 residues. Germline lookup yields CDR1 SGHAT and CDR2 FQDESV (reference sequence). Trimming removed 5 bases from V and 7 bases from J, with 12 bases in between. The whole variable domain, remainder taken from reference TRBV11-1 and TRBJ2-7, is EAEVAQSPRYKITEKSQAVAFWCDPISGHATLYWYRQILGQGPELLVQFQDESVVDDSQLPKDRFSAERLKGVDSTLKIQPAELGDSAMYLCASSPALDEQYFGPGTRLTVT.

This clonotype came up a few times. The chain couples TRBV12-3 or TRBV12-4 to TRBJ2-1, with D hard to call. The J call is doubtful: the DNA matches TRBJ2-7 better. There are 11 residues in the CDR3. In nucleotides, the CDR3 is TGTGCCAGCAGGCAGTACAATGAGCAGTACTTC. Its translation: CASRQYNEQYF.

V gene TRBV2 combines with J gene TRBJ1-1, with 9 bases aligning to TRBD1. This CDR3 is built from 14 residues. Looked up from germline, CDR1 is SNHLY and CDR2 is FYNNEI. V lost 6 bases, J lost 5 bases, and 7 bases stayed unmatched. This CDR3 is CASSTGGPRTEAFF. CDR3 nucleotides: TGTGCCAGCAGCACAGGGGGCCCGAGGACTGAAGCTTTCTTT.

A few counts support this clonotype. J is TRBJ2-5 and V is TRBV7-3; 9 positions agree with TRBD1. The CDR3 has 15 amino acids. CDR1 SGHTA and CDR2 FQGTGA come from the germline V gene. V lost 5 bases, J lost 4 bases, and 8 bases stayed unmatched. The DNA for the CDR3 is TGTGCCAGCAGCCCCCGGACAGGGGCTAGAGAGACCCAGTACTTC. It specifies CASSPRTGARETQYF.

V is TRBV19 and J is TRBJ2-4; 9 bases line up with TRBD1. The better agreement between TRBJ2-5 and the DNA end casts doubt on the J call. Germline loops: CDR1 LNHDA, CDR2 SQIVND (reference sequence). The CDR3 has 15 amino acids. The CDR3 region has the DNA TGTGCCAGTAGTATAGTACGGACAGGGGAAGAGACCCAGTACTTC. Translating it yields CASSIVRTGEETQYF.

This clonotype was found a few times. The chain combines TRBV24-1 with TRBJ2-1; TRBD1 matches at 11 bases. CDR3 size: 16 residues. Germline values: CDR1 KGHDR, CDR2 SFDVKD. V lost 3 bases and J lost 6; bases outside the gene matches: 6. The CDR3: CATSDRDRGNLNEQFF. The CDR3 bases are TGTGCCACCAGTGATAGGGACAGGGGGAATCTCAATGAGCAGTTCTTC.

The chain has TRBV29-1 and TRBJ2-1, with TRBD2 matching over 12 bases. The CDR3 spans 16 residues. The J segment lost 0 bases and the V segment lost 2 bases, leaving 2 bases of the junction unmatched. Looked up from germline, CDR1 is SQVTM and CDR2 is ANQGSEA. CDR3 sequence: CSVEPGLAGSYNEQFF. In DNA, the CDR3 is TGCAGCGTTGAACCGGGACTAGCGGGCTCCTACAATGAGCAGTTCTTC.

A single count supports this clonotype. The CDR3 reads CASILSRDRGRSEKLFF. DNA of the CDR3: TGTGCCAGCATCCTTAGTCGGGACAGGGGGCGCAGTGAAAAACTGTTTTTT. This sequence joins TRBV7-8 and TRBJ1-4; TRBD1 agrees at 12 bases. The V and J ends lost 7 bases and 7 bases, in that order; junction bases with no gene match: 13. Germline assignment: CDR1 SGHVS and CDR2 FQNEAQ. The length of the CDR3 is 17 residues.

At least ten counts were recorded for this clonotype. This sequence joins TRBV7-2 and TRBJ2-4; D possibly corresponds to TRBD2 (7 bases). The CDR3 loop spans 13 amino acids. Germline V lookup: CDR1 SGHTA, CDR2 FQGNSA. With 5 bases removed from V and 6 bases from J, the gap between germline ends came to 11 bases. CDR3 sequence reads: CASSQGGGNIQYF. CDR3 in DNA: TGTGCCAGCAGCCAAGGGGGGGGAAACATTCAGTACTTC.

This clonotype was counted only a few times. V usage is TRBV11-2 and J usage is TRBJ2-5; 9 nucleotides line up with TRBD2. This CDR3 contains 13 residues. J gave up 3 bases and V 6 bases, and 2 bases lay outside the gene matches. CDR1 and CDR2 (germline): SGHAT, FQNNGV. The CDR3, as DNA: TGTGCCAGCAGATGGACTAGCGAAGAGACCCAGTACTTC. Translating gives CASRWTSEETQYF.

This clonotype showed up just once. V and J are TRBV28 and TRBJ2-7; D remains unclear. With 6 bases removed from V and 2 bases from J, the gap between germline ends came to 11 bases. The CDR3 contains 13 residues. The germline gives CDR1 MDHEN, CDR2 SYDVKM. CDR3 DNA sequence: TGTGCCAGCAGCGGAGTCAGCACCTACGAGCAGTACTTC. Translating gives CASSGVSTYEQYF.

Many counts were recorded for this clonotype. The chain links TRBV5-5 to TRBJ1-2; D ambiguous. V was trimmed by 4 bases and J by 3 bases, leaving 7 bases between them. Germline V lookup: CDR1 SGHKS, CDR2 YYEKEE (reference sequence). CDR3 length: 12 residues. CDR3 residues: CASSPEYYGYTF. The CDR3 coding sequence is TGTGCCAGCAGCCCGGAGTACTATGGCTACACCTTC.

This clonotype was seen only a few times. The chain has TRBV5-6 and TRBJ2-5; unclear D gene. The CDR3 is 15 residues long. V was cut by 4 bases and J by 0 bases, with 13 bases left in between. Germline V lookup: CDR1 SGHDT, CDR2 YYEEEE. The CDR3 nucleotides read TGTGCCAGCAGCGAAACCAACAGAGACCAAGAGACCCAGTACTTC. Translated: CASSETNRDQETQYF. Looking up the rest from reference TRBV5-6 and TRBJ2-5 gives the full variable domain: DAGVTQSPTHLIKTRGQQVTLRCSPKSGHDTVSWYQQALGQGPQFIFQYYEEEERQRGNFPDRFSGHQFPNYSSELNVNALLLGDSALYLCASSETNRDQETQYFGPGTRLLVL.

For this clonotype: The junction departs from the called germline gene at one end, perhaps through a read error. The rearrangement joins TRBV12-3 or TRBV12-4 to TRBJ2-3; D could derive from TRBD1 or TRBD2 (5 bases each). The CDR3 runs 17 residues. CDR3 protein: CASSLGETWVVTDAQYF. The CDR3 nucleotides read TGTGCCAGCAGTTTAGGGGAGACATGGGTGGTGACAGATGCGCAGTATTTT.

With respect to this clonotype: One base away lies a much larger clone, so this may be a sequencing read error. The chain links TRBV5-1 to TRBJ2-1; D gene uncertain. The J call may be faulty, since TRBJ2-7 better matches the DNA end. The CDR3 sequence is 15 residues long. CDR1 and CDR2 (germline): SGHRS, YFSETQ. The CDR3 protein is CASSLLGNSYNEQYF. The DNA of the CDR3 is TGCGCCAGCAGCCTTTTAGGAAACTCCTACAATGAGCAGTACTTC.

This clonotype occurred a few times. The J gene is TRBJ1-4, the V gene TRBV4-1; D remains unclear. This CDR3 has 15 residues. Per the germline V gene, CDR1 is MGHRA and CDR2 is YSYEKL. V was cut by 1 base and J by 0 bases, with 6 bases left in between. The CDR3, as DNA: TGCGCCAGCAGCCAAGTCTTCACAACTAATGAAAAACTGTTTTTT. This gives the protein CASSQVFTTNEKLFF.

This clonotype was seen ten or more times. This chain joins TRBV5-1 and TRBJ2-1, with D unresolved. The CDR3 is 12 amino acids. V gave up 3 bases and J gave up 7 bases, with 8 bases separating them. In germline, CDR1 is SGHRS, CDR2 YFSETQ. Here the CDR3 reads CASSSQENEQFF. CDR3 bases: TGCGCCAGCAGCTCCCAGGAAAATGAGCAGTTCTTC. Filled out from reference TRBV5-1 and TRBJ2-1, the complete variable domain reads KAGVTQTPRYLIKTRGQQVTLSCSPISGHRSVSWYQQTPGQGLQFLFEYFSETQRNKGNFPGRFSGRQFSNSRSEMNVSTLELGDSALYLCASSSQENEQFFGPGTRLTVL.

The chain uses TRBV6-6 and TRBJ1-2; the D is unclear. V lost 6 bases, J lost 4 bases, and 12 bases lay in between. Germline CDR1 and CDR2: MNHNY and SVGAGI (reference sequence). The CDR3 is 13 residues long. The CDR3 nucleotides are TGTGCCAGCAGGGAGGAGACCGTCTATGGCTACACCTTC. This sequence encodes CASREETVYGYTF.

This clonotype has a handful of counts. The chain recombines TRBV2 with TRBJ2-4; D remains ambiguous. Per germline, CDR1 SNHLY and CDR2 FYNNEI. V lost 4 bases to trimming and J lost 0 bases, with 7 bases between them. The CDR3 is 14 residues long. The CDR3 loop reads CASSAELAKNIQYF. CDR3 in DNA: TGTGCCAGCAGTGCGGAGTTAGCCAAAAACATTCAGTACTTC. Full variable domain (remainder filled in from reference TRBV2 and TRBJ2-4): EPEVTQTPSHQVTQMGQEVILRCVPISNHLYFYWYRQILGQKVEFLVSFYNNEISEKSEIFDDQFSVERPDGSNFTLKIRSTKLEDSAMYFCASSAELAKNIQYFGAGTRLSVL.

The chain joins TRBV19 to TRBJ1-2; D is unresolved. V was shortened by 7 bases and J by 2 bases, with 5 bases between the two germline ends. Germline values: CDR1 LNHDA, CDR2 SQIVND (reference sequence). CDR3 length: 11 amino acids. The CDR3 DNA is TGTGCCAGTAACAGAAACTATGGCTACACCTTC. Amino acid sequence: CASNRNYGYTF.

This sequence joins TRBV18 and TRBJ2-1; D remains unclear. The germline V and J ends were trimmed by 5 bases and 4 bases, with 15 bases remaining between them. In germline, CDR1 is KGHSH, CDR2 LQKENI. This CDR3 has 15 residues. DNA for the CDR3: TGTGCCAGCTCAGCCTACACGGATCCTTACAATGAGCAGTTCTTC. Translating gives CASSAYTDPYNEQFF.